A selection of T cell receptor beta chains follows, all from one sample in a study of beta chain features in type 1 diabetes. TCRdb's table, derived via immunoSEQ multiplex PCR, lists solely in-frame clones and lacks some. The table shows 100,000 to 150,000 clones, with 17% occurring only once. The sequenced sample was central memory CD4+ T cells from blood. These receptors came from a man aged 18 to 30 with type 1 diabetes. The conserved cysteine and the conserved F or W are not part of the CDR3 here. The order of the fields is V gene, J gene, CDR3 protein.

>TRBV7-9|TRBJ2-2
ASSLAGRVRTGELF
>TRBV6-6|TRBJ1-5
ASTQRSSPINQPQH
>TRBV25-1|TRBJ2-2
ASSEAGGSNTGELF
>TRBV7-2|TRBJ2-5
ASSLSTVATQY
>TRBV5-4|TRBJ1-1
ASSLERNTEAF
>TRBV11-3|TRBJ2-5
ASSTDFQETQY
>TRBV21-1|TRBJ2-7
ASSVREYSLGSYEQY
>TRBV5-1|TRBJ2-5
ASSLAPSGQETQY
>TRBV7-2|TRBJ2-2
ASSRVAGELF
>TRBV2|TRBJ2-5
ASSVNTGGPAETQY
>TRBV14|TRBJ1-2
ASSHRGNYGYT
>TRBV4-1|TRBJ2-5
ASSQDLSGHRETQY
>TRBV29-1|TRBJ2-7
SVVRDRGHEQY
>TRBV30|TRBJ1-5
AWGSTGEGQPQH
>TRBV28|TRBJ2-5
ATINSAQETQY
>TRBV4-3|TRBJ2-3
ASSQDPSSPYTDTQY
>TRBV30|TRBJ2-5
AWSLVGETQY
>TRBV5-1|TRBJ2-5
ASSRVLEETQY
>TRBV11-1|TRBJ2-1
ASSSGLGRGLDNEQF
>TRBV29-1|TRBJ2-5
SVPLVAVETQY
>TRBV7-9|TRBJ1-1
ASGGSGAETEAF
>TRBV7-9|TRBJ1-2
ASSLVSGNYGYT
>TRBV4-2|TRBJ2-1
ASSRMDEIEQF
>TRBV4-3|TRBJ2-1
ASSLAGGSYNEQF
>TRBV14|TRBJ2-7
ASSLSGSYEQY
>TRBV4-3|TRBJ1-2
ASSQHTTGGGDGYT
>TRBV7-2|TRBJ2-3
ASSLASREDTQY
>TRBV18|TRBJ2-5
ASSPSLGQEASQY
>TRBV29-1|TRBJ1-5
SVEDPNRAQH
>TRBV14|TRBJ2-5
ASSQGAGAETQY
>TRBV6-5|TRBJ2-7
ASKHGKNEQY
>TRBV11-3|TRBJ2-1
ASSFSERNEQF
>TRBV29-1|TRBJ1-6
SVGGQKTNSPLH
>TRBV5-1|TRBJ2-1
ASSLEVPGQGNNEQF
>TRBV30|TRBJ2-5
AWSTVAGGGRKETQY
>TRBV25-1|TRBJ1-4
ASSDPALDEKLF
>TRBV7-2|TRBJ2-2
ASSSLPGLAGISGELF
>TRBV19|TRBJ2-7
ASSIVSTSNSYEQY
>TRBV30|TRBJ1-3
ALISSGNTIY
>TRBV28|TRBJ2-5
ASTKRWGSEGETQY
>TRBV29-1|TRBJ2-3
SVWDRLTDTQY
>TRBV7-8|TRBJ2-1
ASRPTGLAIFNEQF
>TRBV2|TRBJ2-7
ASSFYEQY
>TRBV13|TRBJ2-6
ASNLRQGRSGANVLT
>TRBV6-1|TRBJ2-3
ASSDHLTDTQY
>TRBV29-1|TRBJ2-3
SAGLAGGTDTQY
>TRBV2|TRBJ2-7
ASSPSPGLDEQY